Following are 23 T cell receptor beta chains from one sample sequenced in a study of long-term antiretroviral therapy in people with HIV. Sequencing relied on immunoSEQ assay v3.0, run at survey level. The table came from immunoSEQ multiplex PCR; TCRdb's copy has only in-frame clones and leaves some out. The repertoire holds tens of thousands of clones, with about 80% as singletons. Sequencing used unsorted PBMCs, obtained 1.1 years before starting antiretroviral therapy. The receptor source for this set is a woman between 40 and 50 years old with HIV.

V usage is TRBV9 and J usage is TRBJ2-3; D could derive from TRBD1 or TRBD2 (5 bases each). Trimming stripped 3 bases from V and 0 bases from J, with 8 bases between. The CDR3 sequence is 14 residues long. CDR1 SGDLS and CDR2 YYNGEE come from the germline V gene. CDR3: CASSEGTSTDTQYF. In DNA, the CDR3 is TGTGCCAGCAGCGAGGGGACCAGCACAGATACGCAGTATTTT.

This chain's CDR3 is CASTHSGNTEAFF. As DNA, the CDR3 is TGCGCCAGCACCCACTCGGGGAACACTGAAGCTTTCTTT. V is TRBV4-1 and J is TRBJ1-1; D uncertain. The V gene lost 7 bases and the J gene lost 1 base, with 10 bases spanning the gap. CDR1 and CDR2 from the germline V gene are MGHRA and YSYEKL. CDR3 length: 13 residues.

The chain uses TRBV2 and TRBJ1-5; possibly TRBD1 for D (5 bases). The germline V gene encodes CDR1 SNHLY and CDR2 FYNNEI. V was pared by 1 base and J by 3 bases, with 7 bases between. This CDR3 contains 14 residues. The CDR3 reads CASSEGQFNQPQHF. The CDR3 DNA reads as TGTGCCAGCAGTGAAGGACAGTTCAATCAGCCCCAGCATTTT.

The V call is TRBV11-2, the J call TRBJ2-5; TRBD1 agrees at 11 bases. The CDR3 runs 17 residues. V shed 3 bases and J 7 bases; nucleotides not matched to a gene: 13. From germline, CDR1 is SGHAT and CDR2 FQNNGV. The CDR3 reads CASSFTNQGQGALTQYF. The CDR3 bases are TGTGCCAGCAGCTTTACAAATCAAGGACAGGGGGCCCTGACCCAGTACTTC.

Only one count was recorded for this clone. This sequence joins TRBV18 and TRBJ2-1; a weak D match, TRBD2 (6 bases). The CDR3 has 15 residues. The V and J ends lost 2 bases and 3 bases respectively, with 11 bases between them. Germline CDR1 KGHSH, CDR2 LQKENI. DNA of the CDR3: TGTGCCAGCTCACCAGGAGGGGCTGGCTACAATGAGCAGTTCTTC. Its translation is CASSPGGAGYNEQFF. The variable domain in full, completed from reference TRBV18 and TRBJ2-1, reads NAGVMQNPRHLVRRRGQEARLRCSPMKGHSHVYWYRQLPEEGLKFMVYLQKENIIDESGMPKERFSAEFPKEGPSILRIQQVVRGDSAAYFCASSPGGAGYNEQFFGPGTRLTVL.

The rearrangement joins TRBV5-6 to TRBJ1-1; perhaps TRBD1 as D (5 bases). V was cut by 10 bases and J by 1 base, with 20 bases left in between. The germline CDR1 and CDR2 sequences are SGHDT and YYEEEE. The CDR3 is 15 residues long. The CDR3 reads CASAWGTDENTEAFF. For the CDR3, the DNA is TGTGCCTCCGCCTGGGGCACGGACGAGAACACTGAAGCTTTCTTT.

This chain joins TRBV5-4 and TRBJ2-1; D may be TRBD1 or TRBD2 (5 bases each). The CDR3 runs to 13 residues. The ends were cut back, 5 bases at V and 9 bases at J, with 15 bases in the middle. Germline V gene lookup returns CDR1 SGHNT and CDR2 YYREEE (reference sequence). CDR3 protein: CASRDSGASEQFF. CDR3 bases: TGTGCCAGCAGGGACTCTGGGGCCAGTGAGCAGTTCTTC.

V usage is TRBV27 and J usage is TRBJ2-5; possible D gene TRBD1, 5 bases. Germline V gene sequence: CDR1 MNHEY, CDR2 SMNVEV (reference sequence). V lost 3 bases and J 2 bases, leaving 13 bases between the germline ends. The CDR3 has 15 residues. The CDR3 DNA sequence: TGTGCCAGCAGTTTGTCGCAGGGTCATCAAGAGACCCAGTACTTC. It is translated as CASSLSQGHQETQYF.

The chain couples TRBV6-5 to TRBJ2-7; 10 bases are shared with TRBD2. CDR1 and CDR2 (germline): MNHEY, SVGAGI. The V gene end was trimmed by 3 bases and the J gene end by 2 bases; junction bases not matched to a gene: 4. The CDR3 has 15 residues. CDR3 bases: TGTGCCAGCAGTTATACGCTAGCGGGAGCCTACGAGCAGTACTTC. Translated: CASSYTLAGAYEQYF.

This sequence joins TRBV7-9 and TRBJ2-1; 9 positions match TRBD1. J lost 7 bases, V lost 7 bases, and 14 bases had no gene match. The CDR3 is made up of 16 amino acids. Per the germline V gene, CDR1 is SEHNR and CDR2 is FQNEAQ (reference sequence). CDR3 DNA: TGTGCCAGCACCTCCGGGACAGGGATAATTAGGAATGAGCAGTTCTTC. Its protein is CASTSGTGIIRNEQFF.

The CDR3 here is CASSFSGLRNEQFF. The DNA of the CDR3 is TGTGCCAGCAGCTTTTCGGGACTAAGAAATGAGCAGTTCTTC. The V call is TRBV7-2, the J call TRBJ2-1; 7 bases align to TRBD2. J gave up 7 bases and V 3 bases, and 6 bases lay outside the gene matches. Germline V lookup: CDR1 SGHTA, CDR2 FQGNSA. This CDR3 region has 14 residues.

The chain carries TRBV7-8 and TRBJ1-1; D remains unclear. The V gene lost 5 bases and the J gene lost 0 bases, with 16 bases spanning the gap. The CDR3 covers 16 residues. Germline V gene data show CDR1 as SGHVS and CDR2 as FQNEAQ. The CDR3, as DNA: TGTGCCAGCAGCGCGACCCCAAGGGAGATGAACACTGAAGCTTTCTTT. It yields the protein CASSATPREMNTEAFF. The full variable domain, in which reference TRBV7-8 and TRBJ1-1 provide the parts outside the CDR3, is GAGVSQSPRYKVAKRGQDVALRCDPISGHVSLFWYQQALGQGPEFLTYFQNEAQLDKSGLPSDRFFAERPEGSVSTLKIQRTQQEDSAVYLCASSATPREMNTEAFFGQGTRLTVV.

The rearrangement links TRBV2 to TRBJ1-5; the match to TRBD1 covers 7 bases. The CDR3 sequence is 15 residues long. In germline, CDR1 is SNHLY, CDR2 FYNNEI. J was trimmed by 6 bases and V by 1 base; bases with no gene match: 6. The CDR3 protein is CASSEGQGVSQPQHF. The CDR3 DNA sequence: TGTGCCAGCAGTGAAGGCCAGGGGGTCAGTCAGCCCCAGCATTTT. Complete variable domain (other parts from reference TRBV2 and TRBJ1-5): EPEVTQTPSHQVTQMGQEVILRCVPISNHLYFYWYRQILGQKVEFLVSFYNNEISEKSEIFDDQFSVERPDGSNFTLKIRSTKLEDSAMYFCASSEGQGVSQPQHFGDGTRLSIL.

This clone was recorded only once. The V call is TRBV21-1, the J call TRBJ2-7; the D call in the table, TRBD2, was not verified against the DNA. TRBV21-1 is assigned pseudogene status. The length of the CDR3 is 19 residues. In DNA form, the CDR3 reads TGTGCCAGCAGCACTCCGGGACTAGCGGTAACCCCCGCCTCCTACGAGCAGTACTTC. This gives the protein CASSTPGLAVTPASYEQYF.

The chain recombines TRBV4-2 with TRBJ2-7; TRBD1 agrees at 7 bases. The CDR3 consists of 15 residues. Germline lookup yields CDR1 LGHNA and CDR2 YNFKEQ. J was trimmed by 3 bases and V by 0 bases; bases with no gene match: 5. The CDR3 DNA reads as TGTGCCAGCAGCCAAGACCCGGGACAGAACTACGAGCAGTACTTC. This gives the protein CASSQDPGQNYEQYF.

This sequence joins TRBV11-2 and TRBJ2-2, with 9 nucleotides matching TRBD2. Germline CDR1 SGHAT, CDR2 FQNNGV. This CDR3 has 19 residues. J lost 1 base, V lost 5 bases, and 14 bases had no gene match. CDR3 region: CASSRGRGGGSENTGELFF. DNA for the CDR3: TGTGCCAGCAGCCGCGGGCGGGGGGGTGGGTCCGAGAACACCGGGGAGCTGTTTTTT.

The chain is built from TRBV7-2 and TRBJ1-2, with 7 bases lining up with TRBD1. CDR3 size: 16 residues. CDR1 and CDR2 from the germline V gene are SGHTA and FQGNSA. J lost 6 bases, V lost 1 base, and 11 bases had no gene match. The CDR3 sequence: CASSLGFSGGKDGYTF. The CDR3 nucleotides are TGTGCCAGCAGCTTAGGCTTTTCAGGGGGGAAGGATGGCTACACCTTC.

This rearrangement joins TRBV9 to TRBJ2-5; D unclear. CDR1 is SGDLS and CDR2 is YYNGEE in the germline V gene. Trimming stripped 1 base from V and 2 bases from J, with 6 bases between. This CDR3 has 13 amino acids. The CDR3 region has the DNA TGTGCCAGCAGCGTATCCTCACAAGAGACCCAGTACTTC. It encodes CASSVSSQETQYF.

V usage is TRBV19 and J usage is TRBJ2-7, with D unclear. Germline V gives CDR1 LNHDA, CDR2 SQIVND (reference sequence). V shed 3 bases and J shed 4 bases, with 16 bases lying between them. The CDR3 has 15 amino acids. CDR3 bases: TGTGCCAGTAGTATCTTTTTCGGCACCAAATACGAGCAGTACTTC. Protein: CASSIFFGTKYEQYF.

The chain recombines TRBV4-2 with TRBJ2-2; possibly TRBD2 for D (6 bases). V gave up 0 bases and J gave up 8 bases, with 13 bases separating them. This CDR3 is 15 amino acids long. Germline assignment: CDR1 LGHNA and CDR2 YNFKEQ. CDR3 nucleotides: TGTGCCAGCAGCCAAGAATTGCGGGCGGGAGGGGAGCTGTTTTTT. Translated: CASSQELRAGGELFF.

CDR3 protein: CASTDDSSGDTQYF. CDR3 nucleotides: TGTGCCAGCACCGACGACTCGTCCGGTGATACGCAGTATTTT. The chain combines TRBV9 with TRBJ2-3; D call uncertain. The CDR3 sequence is 14 residues long. V lost 6 bases, J lost 6 bases, and 17 bases lay in between. The germline V gene has CDR1 SGDLS and CDR2 YYNGEE.

The V call is TRBV9, the J call TRBJ1-1; D is ambiguous. The germline CDR1 and CDR2 sequences are SGDLS and YYNGEE. This CDR3 is built from 14 residues. The germline V and J ends were trimmed by 0 bases and 1 base, with 7 bases remaining between them. This CDR3 reads CASSVVEWNTEAFF. The DNA for the CDR3 is TGTGCCAGCAGCGTAGTCGAGTGGAACACTGAAGCTTTCTTT.

This rearrangement joins TRBV7-2 to TRBJ1-1; D possibly corresponds to TRBD1 (5 bases). This CDR3 is 14 amino acids long. V dropped 6 bases and J dropped 0 bases, with 11 bases sitting between them. Germline CDR1 is SGHTA and CDR2 is FQGNSA. The CDR3 DNA sequence: TGTGCCAGCAGTCCGGGACTCCTGAACACTGAAGCTTTCTTT. Its translation: CASSPGLLNTEAFF.